A selection of T cell receptor beta chains follows, all from one sample in a study of human versus mouse CDR3 diversity and MHC coevolution. Data came from immunoSEQ multiplex PCR; TCRdb stores just in-frame clones and leaves some out. The table lists over 60,000 clones, roughly 90% of them singletons. Sequencing input: naive CD4+ T cells from blood. The source of these receptors is a person between 30 and 69 years old in good health. Both conserved end residues are part of each CDR3. D genes are given only for firm matches. Clone size is given for some rows only: seen once, a few or many times, or a class if the clone is expanded.

clone_size j_call v_call d_call cdr3_aa cdr3_nt
. TRBJ2-3 TRBV29-1 . CSVEVLANTDTQYF TGCAGCGTTGAAGTACTAGCCAACACAGATACGCAGTATTTT
once TRBJ1-4 TRBV4-1 TRBD1 CASSQEGLGDSEKLFF TGCGCCAGCAGCCAAGAAGGGTTAGGGGACAGCGAAAAACTGTTTTTT
. TRBJ1-5 TRBV15 . CATSREANGGQPQHF TGTGCCACCAGCAGAGAGGCCAATGGCGGACAGCCCCAGCATTTT
. TRBJ2-5 TRBV5-4 TRBD1 CASSIGTGGRETQYF TGTGCCAGCAGTATCGGGACAGGGGGACGGGAGACCCAGTACTTC
. TRBJ2-7 TRBV28 . CASTLRWSTGNEQYF TGTGCCAGCACCCTAAGGTGGTCCACAGGGAACGAGCAGTACTTC
. TRBJ2-1 TRBV5-1 TRBD2 CASSLVAGDNEQFF TGCGCCAGCAGCTTGGTAGCGGGGGACAATGAGCAGTTCTTC
. TRBJ2-6 TRBV7-6 TRBD2 CASSLSGGTGANVLTF TGTGCCAGCAGCTTATCGGGAGGGACTGGGGCCAACGTCCTGACTTTC
. TRBJ1-3 TRBV2 TRBD1 CASGDRTSGNTIYF TGTGCCAGTGGGGACAGAACCTCTGGAAACACCATATATTTT
. TRBJ1-5 TRBV7-9 TRBD1 CASSRQGQVNQPQHF TGTGCCAGCAGCCGACAGGGGCAGGTCAATCAGCCCCAGCATTTT
. TRBJ1-1 TRBV29-1 . CSVGGVMNTEAFF TGCAGCGTTGGCGGGGTTATGAACACTGAAGCTTTCTTT
. TRBJ2-3 TRBV27 TRBD1 CASSFRDRGQYTQYF TGTGCCAGCAGTTTCCGGGACAGGGGGCAATATACGCAGTATTTT
. TRBJ2-7 TRBV5-1 . CASAPTRVAEHEQYF TGCGCCAGCGCGCCGACGCGTGTCGCGGAGCACGAGCAGTACTTC
. TRBJ1-2 TRBV28 . CASTNPSRSGYTF TGTGCCAGCACAAACCCGAGTCGGAGTGGCTACACCTTC
. TRBJ2-5 TRBV9 . CASSEHTTGFQETQYF TGTGCCAGCAGCGAGCATACAACAGGGTTCCAAGAGACCCAGTACTTC
. TRBJ2-2 TRBV11-2 TRBD2 CASSRAGTSGGELFF TGTGCCAGCAGCCGCGCCGGGACTAGCGGCGGGGAGCTGTTTTTT
. TRBJ2-7 TRBV14 TRBD2 CASSQERLASGEGGEQYF TGTGCCAGCAGCCAAGAGAGATTGGCTAGCGGCGAAGGTGGGGAGCAGTACTTC
. TRBJ1-4 TRBV10-3 . CAISDPGGPAEKLFF TGTGCCATCAGTGACCCGGGGGGCCCGGCTGAAAAACTGTTTTTT
. TRBJ1-4 TRBV19 . CASSRKGAGGKLFF TGTGCCAGTAGTCGGAAAGGGGCAGGCGGAAAACTGTTTTTT
. TRBJ1-5 TRBV7-2 TRBD1 CASSLVQGAHQPQHF TGTGCCAGCAGCTTAGTGCAGGGGGCCCATCAGCCCCAGCATTTT
. TRBJ1-2 TRBV6-1 . CASSERGSGGYTF TGTGCCAGCAGTGAAAGGGGTAGCGGCGGCTACACCTTC
. TRBJ2-4 TRBV4-1 . CASRAGPAGAKNIQYF TGCGCCAGCAGAGCAGGGCCAGCAGGAGCCAAAAACATTCAGTACTTC
once TRBJ2-1 TRBV18 . CASSPRSRNEQFF TGTGCCAGCTCACCACGGTCGCGCAATGAGCAGTTCTTC
once TRBJ1-4 TRBV4-1 TRBD1 CASSQAGQGAEKLFF TGCGCCAGCAGCCAAGCGGGACAGGGCGCCGAAAAACTGTTTTTT
. TRBJ1-1 TRBV28 . CASSWATEAFF TGTGCCAGCAGCTGGGCCACTGAAGCTTTCTTT
. TRBJ2-7 TRBV10-1 . CASRKPGQYF TGCGCCAGCAGAAAACCGGGTCAATACTTC
. TRBJ1-5 TRBV7-9 TRBD1 CASSLSPGQGAYSNQPQHF TGTGCCAGCAGCTTGTCTCCCGGACAGGGGGCTTATAGCAATCAGCCCCAGCATTTT
. TRBJ1-1 TRBV2 . CASSAGPFEAFF TGTGCCAGCAGCGCTGGGCCGTTTGAAGCTTTCTTT
. TRBJ1-1 TRBV11-2 . CASRSLTGSGNTEAFF TGTGCCAGCCGAAGCTTAACTGGTTCAGGGAACACTGAAGCTTTCTTT
. TRBJ2-2 TRBV9 . CASSTKGRGLVPGELFF TGTGCCAGCAGCACCAAGGGACGGGGGTTAGTCCCCGGGGAGCTGTTTTTT
. TRBJ2-1 TRBV5-5 TRBD2 CASSFTSGSQYEQFF TGTGCCAGCAGCTTTACTAGCGGGAGTCAGTATGAGCAGTTCTTC
. TRBJ1-3 TRBV28 . CASSLSSGRISGNTIYF TGTGCCAGCAGTTTATCCTCCGGGAGAATCTCTGGAAACACCATATATTTT
. TRBJ2-1 TRBV7-2 TRBD2 CAGSLAGTSGLQNEQFF TGTGCCGGCAGCTTAGCCGGGACTAGCGGGTTACAGAATGAGCAGTTCTTC
. TRBJ2-5 TRBV12-5 TRBD2 CASGFGSGSGETQYF TGTGCTAGTGGATTCGGTAGCGGGAGCGGGGAGACCCAGTACTTC
few TRBJ1-3 TRBV19 . CASSIIGQGSGNTIYF TGTGCCAGTAGTATAATTGGACAAGGCTCTGGAAACACCATATATTTT
few TRBJ1-2 TRBV5-5 . CASSPSDYGYTF TGTGCCAGCAGCCCTAGTGACTATGGCTACACCTTC
. TRBJ1-2 TRBV29-1 . CSVVGKTGLREPYGYTF TGCAGCGTTGTTGGGAAAACAGGGTTGCGCGAACCCTATGGCTACACCTTC
. TRBJ2-7 TRBV29-1 . CSALGLQNTYEQYF TGCAGCGCCCTCGGACTGCAGAACACCTACGAGCAGTACTTC
. TRBJ1-3 TRBV5-3 TRBD1 CARSSGTDVSTIYF TGTGCCAGAAGCTCCGGGACAGACGTTTCCACCATATATTTT
. TRBJ1-2 TRBV30 . CAWSVGGSYYGYTF TGTGCCTGGAGTGTAGGCGGATCTTACTATGGCTACACCTTC
. TRBJ1-1 TRBV6-5 . CASSQTSGTEAFF TGTGCCAGCAGTCAAACCTCAGGCACCGAAGCTTTCTTT
once TRBJ1-2 TRBV5-1 . CASSFGGNFTF TGCGCCAGCAGCTTCGGCGGGAATTTCACCTTC
. TRBJ2-7 TRBV7-2 TRBD1 CASSLTTGASFYEQYF TGTGCCAGCAGCTTGACCACAGGGGCCTCATTCTACGAGCAGTACTTC